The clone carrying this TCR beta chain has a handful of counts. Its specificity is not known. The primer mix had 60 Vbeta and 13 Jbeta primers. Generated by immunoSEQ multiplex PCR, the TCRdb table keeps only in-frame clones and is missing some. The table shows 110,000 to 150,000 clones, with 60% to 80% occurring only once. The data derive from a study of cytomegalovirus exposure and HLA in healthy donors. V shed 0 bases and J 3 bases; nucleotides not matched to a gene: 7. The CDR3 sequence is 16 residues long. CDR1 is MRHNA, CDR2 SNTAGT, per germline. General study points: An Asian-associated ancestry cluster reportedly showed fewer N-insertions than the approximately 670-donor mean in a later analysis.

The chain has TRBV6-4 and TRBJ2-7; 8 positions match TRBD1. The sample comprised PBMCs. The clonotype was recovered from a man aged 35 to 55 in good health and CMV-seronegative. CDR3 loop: CASSDSMAGGLYEQYF. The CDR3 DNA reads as TGTGCCAGCAGTGACTCGATGGCAGGGGGCCTCTACGAGCAGTACTTC.